These 15 T cell receptor beta chains share one sample of origin, sequenced in a study of PD-1 blockade in classical Hodgkin lymphoma. Libraries were prepared by immunoSEQ multiplex PCR; TCRdb keeps only in-frame clonotypes and omits some of them. This table has tens of thousands of clones, 90% appearing once. Time point of the sample: cycle 4 day 1 (C4D1), after more than 5 weeks of nivolumab. Exposure to brentuximab vedotin varied, and each patient had relapsed following autologous stem cell transplantation. This sample comprised peripheral blood mononuclear cells (PBMCs), obtained before the fourth cycle of nivolumab. These receptors all stem from a human donor with classical Hodgkin lymphoma.

This clone has only one observation. This rearrangement joins TRBV27 to TRBJ2-5, with 8 bases fitting TRBD1. The CDR3 sequence is 16 residues long. The germline V gene encodes CDR1 MNHEY and CDR2 SMNVEV (reference sequence). V shed 5 bases and J 3 bases; nucleotides not matched to a gene: 11. The CDR3, as DNA: TGTGCCAGCAGTAACGGGCTGACAGGGGTAAAAGAGACCCAGTACTTC. Amino acids: CASSNGLTGVKETQYF.

The sample holds many counts of this clone. The chain employs TRBV28 and TRBJ1-5; D unclear. The CDR3 runs to 15 residues. In germline, CDR1 is MDHEN, CDR2 SYDVKM. Trimming removed 6 bases from V and 0 bases from J, with 12 bases in between. The DNA of the CDR3 is TGTGCCAGCAGCCCCCCGGCCCTTAGCAATCAGCCCCAGCATTTT. Its translation is CASSPPALSNQPQHF.

The CDR3 DNA sequence: TGTGCCAGCAGCGGCAGACAGGAAGCGAACACCGGGGAGCTGTTTTTT. This encodes CASSGRQEANTGELFF. The chain couples TRBV9 to TRBJ2-2; TRBD1 is a possible D gene (6 bases). Germline V gives CDR1 SGDLS, CDR2 YYNGEE. CDR3 length: 16 residues. V lost 3 bases, J lost 0 bases, and 12 bases lay in between.

The gene calls are TRBV6-1 and TRBJ1-2; D is uncertain. CDR1 is MNHNS and CDR2 is SASEGT in the germline V gene. Trimming took 8 bases from V and 5 from J, leaving 12 bases between them. This CDR3 comprises 12 residues. The CDR3 DNA reads as TGTGCCAGCCAGGACGGCACATATGGCTACACCTTC. Protein product: CASQDGTYGYTF.

V and J are TRBV20-1 and TRBJ2-1, with a possible D match to TRBD1 (5 bases). Trimming removed 4 bases from V and 8 bases from J, with 9 bases in between. The germline V gene encodes CDR1 DFQATT and CDR2 SNEGSKA (reference sequence). The CDR3 is 11 amino acids. The CDR3 nucleotides read TGCAGTGCTATCTTAGGGGATGAGCAGTTCTTC. Residues: CSAILGDEQFF.

The chain is built from TRBV4-3 and TRBJ2-2; 10 bases agree with TRBD2. In germline, CDR1 is LGHNA, CDR2 YSLEER. V dropped 4 bases and J dropped 2; count of bases not matched to a gene: 7. This CDR3 has 17 residues. This CDR3 reads CASSPGAGGGNTGELFF. DNA for the CDR3: TGCGCCAGCAGCCCCGGAGCGGGGGGGGGAAACACCGGGGAGCTGTTTTTT.

This clone was counted between two and nine times. The rearrangement uses TRBV2 and TRBJ1-5; no clear D gene. The germline V gene has CDR1 SNHLY and CDR2 FYNNEI. CDR3 size: 15 residues. The germline V and J ends were trimmed by 4 bases and 6 bases, with 16 bases remaining between them. The CDR3 coding sequence is TGTGCCAGCAGTGCCACCGGAACAGAGCTTCAGCCCCAGCATTTT. Translating it yields CASSATGTELQPQHF. Combining the CDR3 with reference TRBV2 and TRBJ1-5 gives the whole variable domain EPEVTQTPSHQVTQMGQEVILRCVPISNHLYFYWYRQILGQKVEFLVSFYNNEISEKSEIFDDQFSVERPDGSNFTLKIRSTKLEDSAMYFCASSATGTELQPQHFGDGTRLSIL.

The chain joins TRBV2 to TRBJ2-1, with 8 bases matching TRBD2. The CDR3 is 13 residues long. The trim removed 6 bases at V and 2 bases at J, leaving 0 bases unmatched. Germline V CDR1 and CDR2: SNHLY, FYNNEI. The CDR3 loop reads CASRRGAYNEQFF. In DNA form, the CDR3 reads TGTGCCAGCAGGCGGGGGGCCTACAATGAGCAGTTCTTC.

This sequence joins TRBV11-2 and TRBJ2-7, with 7 bases identical to TRBD1. CDR1 and CDR2 (germline): SGHAT, FQNNGV. This CDR3 comprises 13 residues. The junction had 7 bases not matched to a gene; V was cut back by 5 bases and J by 6 bases. CDR3 coding DNA: TGTGCCAGCAGCCCTGACAGGGTTGGCGAGCAGTACTTC. Its protein is CASSPDRVGEQYF.

The chain employs TRBV19 and TRBJ2-7, with 10 bases fitting TRBD1. Germline-derived CDR1 and CDR2 are LNHDA and SQIVND (reference sequence). V trimming: 5 bases; J trimming: 0 bases; junction bases outside the gene matches: 10. CDR3 length: 17 amino acids. CDR3 in amino acids: CASSLYLGQGVSYEQYF. The DNA for the CDR3 is TGTGCCAGTAGTCTGTACCTCGGACAGGGGGTCTCCTACGAGCAGTACTTC.

The CDR3, as DNA: TGCGCCAGCAGTCAATCCCCAGACCCGGGACTGAGGTTCCTCTCTGGAAACACCATATATTTT. This sequence encodes CASSQSPDPGLRFLSGNTIYF. The chain recombines TRBV23-1 with TRBJ1-3; D may be TRBD1 (5 bases). TRBV23-1 is placed among ORFs of uncertain function. The CDR3 extends over 21 amino acids. V lost 0 bases and J lost 0, with 24 bases in between.

This clone was detected a few times. The gene calls are TRBV11-2 and TRBJ1-1; maybe TRBD1 (5 bases). Germline V gives CDR1 SGHAT, CDR2 FQNNGV. The V gene lost 6 bases and the J gene lost 9 bases, with 14 bases spanning the gap. The CDR3 runs 12 residues. CDR3: CASSREAGKAFF. CDR3 nucleotide sequence: TGTGCCAGCAGTCGAGAGGCAGGGAAAGCTTTCTTT.

This clone was seen only once. The rearrangement uses TRBV9 and TRBJ1-2, with D maybe TRBD1 (5 bases). The CDR3 has 13 amino acids. V dropped 6 bases and J dropped 8 bases, with 17 bases sitting between them. Looked up from germline, CDR1 is SGDLS and CDR2 is YYNGEE. This chain's CDR3 is CASTGPLTGGYTF. CDR3 in DNA: TGTGCCAGCACGGGACCGCTCACGGGGGGCTACACCTTC.

The CDR3 DNA reads as TGTGCCAGCAGCTCACCGGGACAGGGATACAATGAGCAGTTCTTC. Translated: CASSSPGQGYNEQFF. This rearrangement joins TRBV7-9 to TRBJ2-1; 9 nucleotides align to TRBD1. The germline V gene encodes CDR1 SEHNR and CDR2 FQNEAQ (reference sequence). J lost 4 bases, V lost 4 bases, and 5 bases had no gene match. This CDR3 has 15 residues. Drawing the rest from reference TRBV7-9 and TRBJ2-1, the complete variable domain is DTGVSQNPRHKITKRGQNVTFRCDPISEHNRLYWYRQTLGQGPEFLTYFQNEAQLEKSRLLSDRFSAERPKGSFSTLEIQRTEQGDSAMYLCASSSPGQGYNEQFFGPGTRLTVL.

The chain uses TRBV6-4 and TRBJ1-4; 10 positions agree with TRBD1. This CDR3 region has 16 residues. CDR1 and CDR2 (germline): MRHNA, SNTAGT. V trimming: 6 bases; J trimming: 0 bases; junction bases outside the gene matches: 4. This chain's CDR3 is CASSAGTGATNEKLFF. The CDR3 coding sequence is TGTGCCAGCAGCGCCGGGACAGGGGCAACTAATGAAAAACTGTTTTTT.